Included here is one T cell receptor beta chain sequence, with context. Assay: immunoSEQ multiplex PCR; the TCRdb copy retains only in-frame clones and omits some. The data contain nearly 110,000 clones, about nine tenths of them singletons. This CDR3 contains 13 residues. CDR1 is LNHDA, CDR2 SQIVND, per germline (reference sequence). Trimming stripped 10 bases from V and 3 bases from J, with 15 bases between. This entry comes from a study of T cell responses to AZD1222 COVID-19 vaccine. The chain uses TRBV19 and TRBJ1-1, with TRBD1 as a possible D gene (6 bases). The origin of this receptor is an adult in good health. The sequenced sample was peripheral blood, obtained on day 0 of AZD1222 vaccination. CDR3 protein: CATWGQGDTEAFF. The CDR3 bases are TGTGCCACCTGGGGGCAGGGTGACACTGAAGCTTTCTTT.